This TCR beta chain is drawn from a study of monozygotic twins with inflammatory bowel disease. Germline V gene lookup returns CDR1 SGHRS and CDR2 YFSETQ. The CDR3 loop spans 12 amino acids. TCRdb reanalyzed the 5' RACE reads, giving one entry per CDR3 protein sequence and no DNA. The clone table shows a few hundred thousand distinct CDR3 sequences, with the ten largest holding 2.6%. The J gene is TRBJ2-3, the V gene TRBV5-1. The sample comprised blood. The clonotype originates from a human donor with ulcerative colitis or Crohn's disease, or a healthy co-twin of an affected twin (not recorded which). The CDR3 protein is CASSLPTDTQYF.